This T cell receptor beta chain was captured in a study of blood T cells in healthy people across ages. With 2 bases removed from V and 9 bases from J, the gap between germline ends came to 17 bases. Per germline, CDR1 LNHNV and CDR2 YYDKDF (reference sequence). The CDR3 runs to 15 residues. The use of a sample-barcoded 5' primer and a J-beta primer mix characterized a second PCR of roughly 7 to 12 cycles. Carrying 12 random nucleotides, a template-switch adaptor labeled each individual cDNA molecule. Using its own MiXCR run on the 5' RACE reads, TCRdb lists one record per CDR3 protein. This table holds approximately 1.5 million distinct CDR3 sequences, about 35% found once. Study conclusions and caveats: CMV infection status of these donors was not known. The lack of PBMC sorting stopped any conclusive naive versus antigen-experienced comparison. More naive CD4+ cells and higher diversity were found in long-lived than in aged donors.

This clonotype was observed many times. Its antigen remains unknown. This chain joins TRBV15 and TRBJ1-5, with D hard to call. This receptor was identified in a woman younger than 45 in good health. Sequenced: blood. CDR3 loop: CATSRNSPPGSPQHF. The CDR3 DNA reads as TGTGCCACCAGCAGAAATAGCCCACCGGGTTCGCCCCAGCATTTT.